In this sample, the clone carrying this T cell receptor (beta chain) turned up many times. No antigen is known for it. The source of the sample is a study of neurological immune-mediated disorders. Study results and limitations: CDR3 amino acid sequences found in expanded clones were never shared across subjects, suggesting private repertoires in all groups. HTLV-1-associated myelopathy ranked highest for TCR clonal expansion and multiple sclerosis lowest, beneath healthy controls.

The trim removed 8 bases at V and 2 bases at J, leaving 12 bases unmatched. CDR1 is DFQATT, CDR2 SNEGSKA, per germline (reference sequence). This CDR3 is 16 amino acids long. The sorted libraries were prepared using about a million CD4+ or CD8+ T cells that had themselves been sorted. 5'RACE generated cDNA with 10-nucleotide random UMIs. A single record per CDR3 protein comes from TCRdb applying MiXCR to the 5' RACE reads. The table shows tens of thousands of distinct CDR3 sequences, with around 6% occurring only once. What was sequenced was CD4+ T cells from blood. The clonotype was recovered from a woman between 50 and 59 years old in good health. The genes are TRBV20-1 and TRBJ1-2; 12 bases fit TRBD1. The chain's CDR3 is CSLLRDRGLGNYGYTF. The CDR3 DNA follows: TGCAGTCTTCTAAGGGACAGGGGGCTGGGAAACTATGGCTACACCTTC.